Following are 32 T cell receptor beta chains from one sample sequenced in a study of blood T cell repertoires in COVID-19. Clones were sequenced by immunoSEQ multiplex PCR, and TCRdb holds only the in-frame ones, with some missing. This sample has some 68,000 clones, with around 91% found just once. The specimen sequenced was peripheral blood. Source of these receptors: a man in his fifties with COVID-19, enrolled during active disease.

V gene TRBV5-1 combines with J gene TRBJ2-5; D uncertain. Trimming shortened V by 1 base and J by 5 bases, and 12 bases separated the two germline ends. Germline V gives CDR1 SGHRS, CDR2 YFSETQ. The CDR3 covers 14 residues. The chain's CDR3 is CASSLNPSVETQYF. The CDR3 DNA reads as TGCGCCAGCAGCTTGAATCCTAGTGTGGAGACCCAGTACTTC. Combining the CDR3 with reference TRBV5-1 and TRBJ2-5 gives the whole variable domain KAGVTQTPRYLIKTRGQQVTLSCSPISGHRSVSWYQQTPGQGLQFLFEYFSETQRNKGNFPGRFSGRQFSNSRSEMNVSTLELGDSALYLCASSLNPSVETQYFGPGTRLLVL.

The chain employs TRBV7-9 and TRBJ2-1, with 8 bases matching TRBD1. V lost 5 bases and J lost 2; bases outside the gene matches: 5. In germline, CDR1 is SEHNR, CDR2 FQNEAQ (reference sequence). The CDR3 loop spans 15 amino acids. For the CDR3, the DNA is TGTGCCAGCAGCCACCGGGACAGGCCCTACAATGAGCAGTTCTTC. Protein product: CASSHRDRPYNEQFF. The full variable domain, with the rest looked up from reference TRBV7-9 and TRBJ2-1, is DTGVSQNPRHKITKRGQNVTFRCDPISEHNRLYWYRQTLGQGPEFLTYFQNEAQLEKSRLLSDRFSAERPKGSFSTLEIQRTEQGDSAMYLCASSHRDRPYNEQFFGPGTRLTVL.

The chain couples TRBV29-1 to TRBJ2-3; TRBD2 aligns across 13 bases. Trimming cost V 6 bases and J 4 bases; bases outside gene matches: 4. From germline, CDR1 is SQVTM and CDR2 ANQGSEA. This CDR3 has 14 residues. The DNA of the CDR3 is TGCAGCGTCGGACTAGCGGGAGATGCAGATACGCAGTATTTT. This sequence encodes CSVGLAGDADTQYF.

The V and J genes are TRBV7-2 and TRBJ1-4, with TRBD1 identical over 10 bases. There are 14 residues in the CDR3. With 3 bases clipped from V and 6 bases from J, the junction kept 1 base outside the gene matches. Germline V gives CDR1 SGHTA, CDR2 FQGNSA. The CDR3 DNA reads TGTGCCAGCAGCTTGGGACAGGGGTATGAAAAACTGTTTTTT. This gives the protein CASSLGQGYEKLFF.

This chain uses TRBV5-4 with TRBJ2-7; D might be TRBD1 (5 bases). This CDR3 is 16 amino acids long. With 4 bases removed from V and 7 bases from J, the gap between germline ends came to 24 bases. Looked up from germline, CDR1 is SGHNT and CDR2 is YYREEE (reference sequence). The CDR3 region is CASSLLQHGATPEQYF. In nucleotides, the CDR3 is TGTGCCAGCAGCCTACTCCAACATGGGGCTACACCAGAGCAGTACTTC.

CDR3 sequence reads: CASSQNGTVSYNEQFF. The CDR3 DNA is TGTGCCAGCAGCCAGAACGGGACAGTCTCCTACAATGAGCAGTTCTTC. This chain uses TRBV3-1 (or the pseudogene TRBV3-2) with TRBJ2-1; 7 bases are a match to TRBD1. The germline CDR1 and CDR2 sequences are LGHDT and YNNKEL (reference sequence). The CDR3 loop spans 16 amino acids. Trimming at V came to 3 bases and at J to 0 bases, leaving 5 bases not matched to a gene.

The V gene is TRBV6-1, the J gene TRBJ1-5; D ambiguous. The CDR3 is 17 amino acids. The germline V gene has CDR1 MNHNS and CDR2 SASEGT. V shed 3 bases and J shed 4 bases, with 19 bases lying between them. The CDR3, as DNA: TGTGCCAGCAGTGAGGGGTCGGGGAATATAGGGAATCAGCCCCAGCATTTT. Its protein is CASSEGSGNIGNQPQHF.

This clone was seen a few times. V is TRBV6-6 and J is TRBJ1-3; no reliable D call. CDR1 MNHNY and CDR2 SVGAGI come from the germline V gene (reference sequence). This CDR3 spans 14 amino acids. V was trimmed by 4 bases and J by 4 bases, leaving 11 bases between them. CDR3 nucleotides: TGTGCCAGCAGTTCCGTGAATCAGGGAAACACCATATATTTT. Residues: CASSSVNQGNTIYF.

V and J are TRBV24-1 and TRBJ2-3; D is ambiguous. The CDR3 has 14 residues. Per the germline V gene, CDR1 is KGHDR and CDR2 is SFDVKD. V dropped 0 bases and J dropped 0 bases, with 3 bases sitting between them. The CDR3 region is CATSDLQSTDTQYF. The CDR3 coding sequence is TGTGCCACCAGTGATTTGCAGAGCACAGATACGCAGTATTTT.

This chain uses TRBV9 with TRBJ2-6; 7 nucleotides agree with TRBD2. Germline lookup yields CDR1 SGDLS and CDR2 YYNGEE. This CDR3 spans 18 amino acids. The V gene end was trimmed by 3 bases and the J gene end by 0 bases; junction bases not matched to a gene: 9. In DNA, the CDR3 is TGTGCCAGCAGCGACCGACTAGCAACCCCCTCTGGGGCCAACGTCCTGACTTTC. Translated: CASSDRLATPSGANVLTF. The variable domain in full, completed from reference TRBV9 and TRBJ2-6, reads DSGVTQTPKHLITATGQRVTLRCSPRSGDLSVYWYQQSLDQGLQFLIQYYNGEERAKGNILERFSAQQFPDLHSELNLSSLELGDSALYFCASSDRLATPSGANVLTFGAGSRLTVL.

The CDR3 region is CASSLLGQETQYF. As DNA, the CDR3 is TGTGCCAGCAGCTTACTCGGGCAAGAGACCCAGTACTTC. This sequence joins TRBV7-3 and TRBJ2-5; the D is unclear. This CDR3 is 13 amino acids long. V lost 2 bases, J lost 2 bases, and 6 bases lay in between. The germline CDR1 and CDR2 sequences are SGHTA and FQGTGA.

The chain is built from TRBV7-2 and TRBJ2-3; D gene uncertain. The CDR3 consists of 12 residues. The germline V and J ends were trimmed by 1 base and 5 bases, with 4 bases remaining between them. CDR1 is SGHTA and CDR2 is FQGNSA in the germline V gene. CDR3 bases: TGTGCCAGCAGCTTAGGAGTAGATACGCAGTATTTT. It is translated as CASSLGVDTQYF.

This chain links TRBV10-3 with TRBJ2-1, with D possibly matching TRBD1 (5 bases). Germline assignment: CDR1 ENHRY and CDR2 SYGVKD. The CDR3 has 14 amino acids. Trimming pared 0 bases from V and 9 bases from J, leaving 12 bases between. The CDR3 DNA reads TGTGCCATCAGTGAGTCTCTGGATAGGGGTGAGCAGTTCTTC. Its translation is CAISESLDRGEQFF.

As concerns this clone: The junction departs from the called germline gene at one end, perhaps through a read error. V gene TRBV4-1 combines with J gene TRBJ2-7; 14 bases map to TRBD2. The CDR3 covers 16 residues. CDR1 and CDR2 from the germline V gene are MGHRA and YSYEKL. CDR3 region: CASSRPPGRLAGGRWF. The CDR3 DNA reads TGCGCCAGCAGCCGCCCACCTGGAAGACTAGCGGGAGGGAGGTGGTTC.

This clone appeared once. The CDR3 here is CASSRSTGGLRTYEQYF. The CDR3 DNA reads as TGTGCCAGCAGTCGCTCGACGGGGGGGTTAAGGACCTACGAGCAGTACTTC. The chain combines TRBV6-6 with TRBJ2-7; TRBD2 aligns across 8 bases. J gave up 2 bases and V 5 bases, and 14 bases lay outside the gene matches. From germline, CDR1 is MNHNY and CDR2 SVGAGI (reference sequence). There are 17 residues in the CDR3.

The V call is TRBV25-1, the J call TRBJ2-2, with D hard to call. This CDR3 is built from 14 residues. In germline, CDR1 is MGHDK, CDR2 SYGVNS. Trimming removed 3 bases from V and 1 base from J, with 6 bases in between. The CDR3 here is CASSDRLNTGELFF. CDR3 DNA: TGTGCCAGCAGTGACCGACTGAACACCGGGGAGCTGTTTTTT.

A single count supports this clone. This rearrangement joins TRBV6-6 to TRBJ1-5; TRBD1 matches 7 bases. The CDR3 has 15 residues. Germline trimming cut 5 bases from V and 5 bases from J; bases unmatched to any gene: 9. The germline V gene encodes CDR1 MNHNY and CDR2 SVGAGI (reference sequence). For the CDR3, the DNA is TGTGCCAGCAGTATGGACAGGAGCAGGCATCAGCCCCAGCATTTT. As protein: CASSMDRSRHQPQHF.

The chain is built from TRBV6-2 or TRBV6-3 and TRBJ1-2; TRBD1 is a possible D gene (6 bases). Germline CDR1 reads MNHEY; CDR2 reads SVGEGT. The CDR3 has 13 residues. Deletions cut 6 bases from V and 4 bases from J, with 12 bases between. CDR3 coding DNA: TGTGCCAGCAGCCCTTGGACAGTCTATGGCTACACCTTC. Amino acids: CASSPWTVYGYTF.

CDR3 in DNA: TGTGCCAGCAGCGTAGAAGCGGGAGGGGACACCGGGGAGCTGTTTTTT. It translates to CASSVEAGGDTGELFF. The chain couples TRBV9 to TRBJ2-2; 10 bases agree with TRBD2. The germline gives CDR1 SGDLS, CDR2 YYNGEE. The CDR3 has 16 amino acids. The ends lost 0 bases at V and 3 bases at J; junction bases unmatched: 2. Complete variable domain (other parts from reference TRBV9 and TRBJ2-2): DSGVTQTPKHLITATGQRVTLRCSPRSGDLSVYWYQQSLDQGLQFLIQYYNGEERAKGNILERFSAQQFPDLHSELNLSSLELGDSALYFCASSVEAGGDTGELFFGEGSRLTVL.

This chain links TRBV5-5 with TRBJ1-6; maybe TRBD1 (6 bases). This CDR3 contains 11 residues. V was clipped by 5 bases and J by 12 bases, with 9 bases between them. CDR1 is SGHKS and CDR2 is YYEKEE in the germline V gene (reference sequence). The CDR3 DNA follows: TGTGCCAGCAGTTTCAGGGGACCCCTCCACTTT. It codes for CASSFRGPLHF. Full variable domain (remainder filled in from reference TRBV5-5 and TRBJ1-6): DAGVTQSPTHLIKTRGQQVTLRCSPISGHKSVSWYQQVLGQGPQFIFQYYEKEERGRGNFPDRFSARQFPNYSSELNVNALLLGDSALYLCASSFRGPLHFGNGTRLTVT.

The gene calls are TRBV24-1 and TRBJ2-5, with D tentatively TRBD1 (6 bases). Germline V gene data show CDR1 as KGHDR and CDR2 as SFDVKD. The V gene lost 5 bases and the J gene lost 2 bases, with 8 bases spanning the gap. The CDR3 runs to 13 residues. Here the CDR3 reads CATSATGQETQYF. The CDR3 DNA reads as TGTGCCACCAGTGCGACAGGACAAGAGACCCAGTACTTC.

The table lists this clone with a few counts. The J gene is TRBJ2-7, the V gene TRBV2; possibly TRBD2 for D (5 bases). The germline V gene has CDR1 SNHLY and CDR2 FYNNEI. The CDR3 contains 14 residues. The germline V and J ends were trimmed by 6 bases and 0 bases, with 12 bases remaining between them. The CDR3 sequence: CASRRRISSYEQYF. The CDR3 region has the DNA TGTGCCAGCAGGAGGAGGATATCCTCCTACGAGCAGTACTTC.

This chain uses TRBV7-8 with TRBJ2-7, with D perhaps matching TRBD1 (5 bases). CDR1 is SGHVS and CDR2 is FQNEAQ in the germline V gene. The CDR3 sequence is 14 residues long. V was clipped by 1 base and J by 0 bases, with 7 bases between them. DNA of the CDR3: TGTGCCAGCAGCTTAGTACAGGACTCCTACGAGCAGTACTTC. Translated, it gives CASSLVQDSYEQYF.

The chain carries TRBV11-2 and TRBJ2-4; weak D call: TRBD1 (5 bases). V was clipped by 1 base and J by 0 bases, with 10 bases between them. Germline values: CDR1 SGHAT, CDR2 FQNNGV. The CDR3 runs to 16 residues. The DNA for the CDR3 is TGTGCCAGCAGCTTAGGACAGTCGTTAGCCAAAAACATTCAGTACTTC. It specifies CASSLGQSLAKNIQYF.

The chain is built from TRBV5-5 and TRBJ2-7; 8 bases align to TRBD1. V gave up 4 bases and J gave up 3 bases; unmatched junction bases: 3. Germline V CDR1 and CDR2: SGHKS, YYEKEE (reference sequence). The CDR3 covers 13 residues. CDR3 DNA: TGTGCCAGCAGCACTGGACAGGGCTACGAGCAGTACTTC. Residues: CASSTGQGYEQYF.

V gene TRBV7-8 combines with J gene TRBJ2-1; a weak D match, TRBD1 (6 bases). CDR3 size: 15 residues. CDR1 and CDR2 from the germline V gene are SGHVS and FQNEAQ. The V end was cut by 5 bases, the J end by 10 bases, with 21 bases between. This CDR3 reads CASSDQEGELREQFF. For the CDR3, the DNA is TGTGCCAGCAGCGATCAAGAGGGGGAGCTAAGGGAGCAGTTCTTC.

V and J are TRBV12-3 or TRBV12-4 and TRBJ2-7; D perhaps matches TRBD2 (5 bases). The V end was cut by 5 bases, the J end by 8 bases, with 10 bases between. The CDR3 has 11 amino acids. CDR3 sequence reads: CASSLDSKQYF. CDR3 sequence (DNA): TGTGCCAGCAGTCTGGACTCTAAGCAGTACTTC.

The chain joins TRBV11-2 to TRBJ1-6; D call uncertain. The CDR3 totals 12 residues. Trimming cost V 2 bases and J 8 bases, with 4 bases left between them. Germline V gene sequence: CDR1 SGHAT, CDR2 FQNNGV. The CDR3 region is CASSLPDSPLHF. Here the CDR3 DNA reads TGTGCCAGCAGCTTACCGGATTCACCCCTCCACTTT.

The chain has TRBV13 and TRBJ1-2; 9 bases match TRBD1. Germline assignment: CDR1 PRHDT and CDR2 FYEKMQ (reference sequence). The CDR3 is 17 residues long. V lost 3 bases and J lost 4; bases outside the gene matches: 12. CDR3 coding DNA: TGTGCCAGCAGCTTCTTCGCCGGGACAGGGCCCTCCTATGGCTACACCTTC. The encoded protein is CASSFFAGTGPSYGYTF.

The V gene is TRBV5-1, the J gene TRBJ2-7; D is undetermined. V was shortened by 4 bases and J by 4 bases, with 9 bases between the two germline ends. Germline V gene data show CDR1 as SGHRS and CDR2 as YFSETQ. The CDR3 length is 12 residues. CDR3 loop: CASSLTQYEQYF. DNA for the CDR3: TGCGCCAGCAGCCTCACACAGTACGAGCAGTACTTC.

The chain recombines TRBV11-2 with TRBJ2-1; TRBD2 matches at 8 bases. Germline V gene sequence: CDR1 SGHAT, CDR2 FQNNGV. J lost 5 bases, V lost 1 base, and 1 base had no gene match. The CDR3 runs to 14 residues. The CDR3 DNA follows: TGTGCCAGCAGCTTAGCGGGAGGGAACAATGAGCAGTTCTTC. Its protein product is CASSLAGGNNEQFF. The entire variable domain, with the rest obtained from reference TRBV11-2 and TRBJ2-1, is as follows: EAGVAQSPRYKIIEKRQSVAFWCNPISGHATLYWYQQILGQGPKLLIQFQNNGVVDDSQLPKDRFSAERLKGVDSTLKIQPAKLEDSAVYLCASSLAGGNNEQFFGPGTRLTVL.

This clone has just one count. This chain connects TRBV20-1 to TRBJ2-3; D may be TRBD2 (5 bases). Germline lookup yields CDR1 DFQATT and CDR2 SNEGSKA (reference sequence). The CDR3 runs 17 residues. With 3 bases removed from V and 3 bases from J, the gap between germline ends came to 22 bases. The CDR3 DNA follows: TGCAGTGCTAGTCTCCCTCTGGCGGGTCTTGATACAGATACGCAGTATTTT. Translating gives CSASLPLAGLDTDTQYF.